Below are 18 T cell receptor beta chains sequenced from a single sample in a study of cytomegalovirus exposure and HLA in healthy donors. In the PCR, 60 Vbeta and 13 Jbeta primers were used. Assay: immunoSEQ multiplex PCR; the TCRdb copy retains only in-frame clones and omits some. This sample has about 300,000 clones; 86% occur once, and the top ten carry 3.5% to 4%. The sample comprised PBMCs. The receptor set was obtained from a man aged 40-49 years in good health and CMV-seropositive.

The chain has TRBV27 and TRBJ2-3; 13 bases are a match to TRBD2. The CDR3 loop spans 20 amino acids. V lost 2 bases to trimming and J lost 1 base; unmatched junction nucleotides: 12. Germline lookup yields CDR1 MNHEY and CDR2 SMNVEV (reference sequence). The CDR3 region is CASSLVRGLAGVYGTDTQYF. The DNA for the CDR3 is TGTGCCAGCAGTTTAGTTAGAGGACTAGCGGGAGTGTATGGCACAGATACGCAGTATTTT.

The gene calls are TRBV2 and TRBJ2-5, with a tentative D call TRBD1 (6 bases). V lost 7 bases and J 2 bases, leaving 11 bases between the germline ends. The CDR3 runs 13 residues. CDR1 SNHLY and CDR2 FYNNEI come from the germline V gene. CDR3 sequence: CASNRELQETQYF. The CDR3 nucleotides are TGTGCCAGCAACAGGGAATTACAAGAGACCCAGTACTTC.

The chain has TRBV9 and TRBJ2-7; 15 positions match TRBD2. This CDR3 has 17 residues. The germline gives CDR1 SGDLS, CDR2 YYNGEE. J gave up 4 bases and V 3 bases, and 8 bases lay outside the gene matches. CDR3: CASSAGLAGGPRYEQYF. Written as DNA, the CDR3 is TGTGCCAGCAGCGCGGGACTAGCGGGAGGCCCGCGGTACGAGCAGTACTTC.

This clone showed up just once. The chain recombines TRBV6-6 with TRBJ2-7, with 9 bases identical to TRBD1. The V gene's germline CDR1 is MNHNY and CDR2 SVGAGI (reference sequence). The CDR3 consists of 15 residues. The V gene end was trimmed by 6 bases and the J gene end by 7 bases; junction bases not matched to a gene: 13. The CDR3: CASRLPRDRDYEQYF. Here the CDR3 DNA reads TGTGCCAGCAGGCTACCAAGGGACAGGGATTATGAGCAGTACTTC.

The chain recombines TRBV4-1 with TRBJ2-5, with TRBD2 matching over 7 bases. Germline V gene sequence: CDR1 MGHRA, CDR2 YSYEKL. V was clipped by 1 base and J by 4 bases; unmatched bases: 9. This CDR3 is 16 amino acids long. The CDR3 coding sequence is TGCGCCAGCAGCCAAGTTACTGCGGGAGCTCGAGAGACCCAGTACTTC. This codes for CASSQVTAGARETQYF.

V is TRBV4-2 and J is TRBJ2-3; perhaps TRBD2 as D (5 bases). Trimming pared 4 bases from V and 0 bases from J, leaving 14 bases between. This CDR3 has 16 residues. Germline assignment: CDR1 LGHNA and CDR2 YNFKEQ. The CDR3 nucleotides are TGTGCCAGCAGCCTCCGAGCGGAGACTAGCACAGATACGCAGTATTTT. It encodes CASSLRAETSTDTQYF.

V gene TRBV27 combines with J gene TRBJ2-6; maybe TRBD1 (6 bases). The CDR3 is made up of 17 amino acids. The germline gives CDR1 MNHEY, CDR2 SMNVEV (reference sequence). V gave up 1 base and J gave up 2 bases, with 12 bases separating them. This chain's CDR3 is CASSLFSTGPGANVLTF. The CDR3 DNA sequence: TGTGCCAGCAGTTTATTTTCCACAGGGCCTGGGGCCAACGTCCTGACTTTC. The complete variable domain, with remaining parts taken from reference TRBV27 and TRBJ2-6, reads EAQVTQNPRYLITVTGKKLTVTCSQNMNHEYMSWYRQDPGLGLRQIYYSMNVEVTDKGDVPEGYKVSRKEKRNFPLILESPSPNQTSLYFCASSLFSTGPGANVLTFGAGSRLTVL.

CDR3 sequence reads: CASSVFFRVNSGANVLTF. The CDR3 bases are TGTGCCAGCAGCGTATTTTTTCGGGTAAACTCTGGGGCCAACGTCCTGACTTTC. The J gene is TRBJ2-6, the V gene TRBV9; the D is unclear. The germline V and J ends were trimmed by 1 base and 0 bases, with 14 bases remaining between them. Germline-derived CDR1 and CDR2 are SGDLS and YYNGEE. There are 18 residues in the CDR3.

This chain uses TRBV6-5 with TRBJ2-1, with D unclear. Trimming left V 4 bases short and J 5 bases short, with 6 bases between. The CDR3 sequence is 12 residues long. Germline loops: CDR1 MNHEY, CDR2 SVGAGI. This CDR3 reads CASSSLDNEQFF. CDR3 coding DNA: TGTGCCAGCAGTTCTCTAGACAATGAGCAGTTCTTC.

The chain combines TRBV11-3 with TRBJ2-5, with TRBD1 matching over 11 bases. V gave up 5 bases and J gave up 2 bases; unmatched junction bases: 10. The germline CDR1 and CDR2 sequences are SGHNT and YENEEA. This CDR3 is 17 amino acids long. The CDR3 nucleotides are TGTGCCAGCAGCCCCTACCTCGGACAGGGGGCTCAAGAGACCCAGTACTTC. As protein: CASSPYLGQGAQETQYF. The full variable domain, completed using reference TRBV11-3 and TRBJ2-5, is EAGVVQSPRYKIIEKKQPVAFWCNPISGHNTLYWYLQNLGQGPELLIRYENEEAVDDSQLPKDRFSAERLKGVDSTLKIQPAELGDSAVYLCASSPYLGQGAQETQYFGPGTRLLVL.

CDR3 in amino acids: CASSYRVEDGYTF. The DNA for the CDR3 is TGTGCCAGCAGTTACCGGGTCGAGGATGGCTACACCTTC. This chain connects TRBV6-5 to TRBJ1-2; D is uncertain. CDR1 MNHEY and CDR2 SVGAGI come from the germline V gene. CDR3 length equals 13 residues. Between the trimmed V and J ends, which lost 2 bases and 6 bases, there was a span of 10 bases.

The V gene is TRBV7-8, the J gene TRBJ1-2, with a tentative D call TRBD1 (6 bases). The CDR3 spans 13 residues. Trimming took 4 bases from V and 4 from J, leaving 10 bases between them. The germline V gene has CDR1 SGHVS and CDR2 FQNEAQ. DNA for the CDR3: TGTGCCAGCAGCTCCCTAGGGGGCTATGGCTACACCTTC. Protein: CASSSLGGYGYTF.

In its sample, this clone was seen a few times. The chain has TRBV5-4 and TRBJ1-5; D is perhaps TRBD1 (5 bases). The CDR3 consists of 16 residues. Deletions cut 3 bases from V and 1 base from J, with 14 bases between. The germline gives CDR1 SGHNT, CDR2 YYREEE (reference sequence). DNA for the CDR3: TGTGCCAGCAGCTACGCGGACGGGGGGAGCAATCAGCCCCAGCATTTT. Protein: CASSYADGGSNQPQHF.

This chain joins TRBV9 and TRBJ2-7, with TRBD2 matching over 8 bases. V shed 2 bases and J 4 bases; nucleotides not matched to a gene: 8. The CDR3 is made up of 15 amino acids. CDR1 SGDLS and CDR2 YYNGEE come from the germline V gene. The CDR3 DNA reads as TGTGCCAGCAGCGTCACCGGGACTAGTGGGTACGAGCAGTACTTC. Translation gives CASSVTGTSGYEQYF.

The chain joins TRBV7-2 to TRBJ1-2; D call uncertain. Looked up from germline, CDR1 is SGHTA and CDR2 is FQGNSA. Trimming cost V 1 base and J 3 bases, with 6 bases left between them. The CDR3 contains 13 residues. Here the CDR3 reads CASSLDPDYGYTF. The DNA for the CDR3 is TGTGCCAGCAGCTTAGACCCGGACTATGGCTACACCTTC.

The chain couples TRBV4-1 to TRBJ1-4; TRBD1 matches 8 bases. This CDR3 contains 17 residues. Germline lookup yields CDR1 MGHRA and CDR2 YSYEKL. Trimming cost V 1 base and J 7 bases; bases outside gene matches: 11. CDR3 loop: CASSQVGQGAVVEKLFF. CDR3 coding DNA: TGCGCCAGCAGCCAAGTTGGGCAGGGGGCAGTTGTTGAAAAACTGTTTTTT.

This chain connects TRBV13 to TRBJ2-7, with 9 bases lining up with TRBD1. CDR3 length: 17 amino acids. Germline values: CDR1 PRHDT, CDR2 FYEKMQ (reference sequence). The ends lost 4 bases at V and 5 bases at J; junction bases unmatched: 15. The CDR3 coding sequence is TGTGCCAGCAGCTCCCTTAACTGGACAGGGGCGGCCGACGAGCAGTACTTC. Amino acids: CASSSLNWTGAADEQYF. Based on the CDR3 plus reference TRBV13 and TRBJ2-7, the full variable domain is AAGVIQSPRHLIKEKRETATLKCYPIPRHDTVYWYQQGPGQDPQFLISFYEKMQSDKGSIPDRFSAQQFSDYHSELNMSSLELGDSALYFCASSSLNWTGAADEQYFGPGTRLTVT.

The genes are TRBV23-1 and TRBJ2-1; tentatively, D is TRBD1 (5 bases). TRBV23-1 is marked as an open reading frame, function uncertain. The CDR3 sequence is 15 residues long. V was trimmed by 2 bases and J by 2 bases, leaving 10 bases between them. In nucleotides, the CDR3 is TGCGCCAGCAGTCAAGCCGGACACCCCTACAATGAGCAGTTCTTC. Its protein product is CASSQAGHPYNEQFF.